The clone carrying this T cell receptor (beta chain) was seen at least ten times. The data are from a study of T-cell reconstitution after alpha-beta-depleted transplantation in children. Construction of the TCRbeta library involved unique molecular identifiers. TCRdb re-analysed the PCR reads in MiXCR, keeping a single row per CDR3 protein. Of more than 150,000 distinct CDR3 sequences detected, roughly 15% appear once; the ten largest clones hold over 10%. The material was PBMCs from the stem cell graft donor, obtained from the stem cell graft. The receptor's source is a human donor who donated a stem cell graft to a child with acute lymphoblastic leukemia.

The CDR3 nucleotides read TGTGCCAGCGCCCGCGGAGCGGGAGGGCAAGGCGAGCAGTACTTC. Encoded protein: CASARGAGGQGEQYF. This chain connects TRBV19 to TRBJ2-7, with 10 bases fitting TRBD2. Per the germline V gene, CDR1 is LNHDA and CDR2 is SQIVND (reference sequence). The CDR3 is 15 amino acids. V was pared by 9 bases and J by 6 bases, with 14 bases of the junction left unmatched.